The 7 T cell receptor beta chains reported below all come from one sample, sequenced in a study of blood T cell repertoires in COVID-19. The method was immunoSEQ multiplex PCR; TCRdb's version includes in-frame clones alone and lacks a portion of them. The sample has about 370,000 clones; 89% are singletons. Sequenced: peripheral blood. The origin of the receptors is a woman in her thirties with COVID-19, enrolled during active disease.

The chain recombines TRBV19 with TRBJ2-5; the D gene is possibly TRBD1 (5 bases). The CDR3 covers 13 residues. Trimming cost V 8 bases and J 1 base, with 11 bases left between them. CDR1 is LNHDA, CDR2 SQIVND, per germline (reference sequence). In DNA, the CDR3 is TGTGCCAGTGGGTGGGGCGCCCAAGAGACCCAGTACTTC. Its protein product is CASGWGAQETQYF.

The V call is TRBV25-1, the J call TRBJ2-5, with 8 bases that match TRBD1. Germline loops: CDR1 MGHDK, CDR2 SYGVNS. CDR3 length equals 14 residues. With 3 bases clipped from V and 4 bases from J, the junction kept 4 bases outside the gene matches. The CDR3 loop is CASSDSDRGETQYF. CDR3 DNA sequence: TGTGCCAGCAGTGATTCAGACAGGGGAGAGACCCAGTACTTC. Drawing the rest from reference TRBV25-1 and TRBJ2-5, the complete variable domain is EADIYQTPRYLVIGTGKKITLECSQTMGHDKMYWYQQDPGMELHLIHYSYGVNSTEKGDLSSESTVSRIRTEHFPLTLESARPSHTSQYLCASSDSDRGETQYFGPGTRLLVL.

The chain couples TRBV24-1 to TRBJ2-1; TRBD1 matches 8 bases. The V and J ends lost 2 bases and 6 bases, in that order; junction bases with no gene match: 11. Germline CDR1 is KGHDR and CDR2 is SFDVKD. There are 17 residues in the CDR3. CDR3 region: CATSDSRWRTGINEQFF. The CDR3 coding sequence is TGTGCCACCAGTGATTCTCGGTGGAGGACAGGGATCAATGAGCAGTTCTTC.

The V call is TRBV5-6, the J call TRBJ2-7; 10 bases map to TRBD2. This CDR3 spans 15 amino acids. Trimming cost V 0 bases and J 3 bases; bases outside gene matches: 3. CDR1 and CDR2 from the germline V gene are SGHDT and YYEEEE. The CDR3 region has the DNA TGTGCCAGCAGCTTGGAGCGGGGGGGCCTCTACGAGCAGTACTTC. It translates to CASSLERGGLYEQYF. The entire variable domain, with the rest obtained from reference TRBV5-6 and TRBJ2-7, is as follows: DAGVTQSPTHLIKTRGQQVTLRCSPKSGHDTVSWYQQALGQGPQFIFQYYEEEERQRGNFPDRFSGHQFPNYSSELNVNALLLGDSALYLCASSLERGGLYEQYFGPGTRLTVT.

This clone was counted a few times. The chain uses TRBV11-3 and TRBJ2-7; 7 bases line up with TRBD1. The J segment lost 7 bases and the V segment lost 1 base, leaving 4 bases of the junction unmatched. Germline V CDR1 and CDR2: SGHNT, YENEEA. CDR3 size: 13 residues. CDR3 sequence (DNA): TGTGCCAGCAGCTTAGGTGCAGGGGGAGAGCAGTACGTC. Translating gives CASSLGAGGEQYV.

The chain carries TRBV9 and TRBJ1-2, with D unclear. Trimming removed 0 bases at V and 8 bases at J, with 14 bases between. This CDR3 has 14 amino acids. Germline values: CDR1 SGDLS, CDR2 YYNGEE. CDR3 nucleotides: TGTGCCAGCAGCGTAGAGCCGGGAGCGTTCGGCTACACCTTC. Translating gives CASSVEPGAFGYTF.

The V gene is TRBV7-2, the J gene TRBJ2-3; D not certain. This CDR3 is 14 amino acids long. The germline V gene has CDR1 SGHTA and CDR2 FQGNSA. V was clipped by 2 bases and J by 1 base, with 7 bases between them. CDR3 sequence (DNA): TGTGCCAGCAGCTTACAATCCCGCACAGATACGCAGTATTTT. As protein: CASSLQSRTDTQYF. Supplemented by reference TRBV7-2 and TRBJ2-3, the full variable domain reads GAGVSQSPSNKVTEKGKDVELRCDPISGHTALYWYRQSLGQGLEFLIYFQGNSAPDKSGLPSDRFSAERTGGSVSTLTIQRTQQEDSAVYLCASSLQSRTDTQYFGPGTRLTVL.